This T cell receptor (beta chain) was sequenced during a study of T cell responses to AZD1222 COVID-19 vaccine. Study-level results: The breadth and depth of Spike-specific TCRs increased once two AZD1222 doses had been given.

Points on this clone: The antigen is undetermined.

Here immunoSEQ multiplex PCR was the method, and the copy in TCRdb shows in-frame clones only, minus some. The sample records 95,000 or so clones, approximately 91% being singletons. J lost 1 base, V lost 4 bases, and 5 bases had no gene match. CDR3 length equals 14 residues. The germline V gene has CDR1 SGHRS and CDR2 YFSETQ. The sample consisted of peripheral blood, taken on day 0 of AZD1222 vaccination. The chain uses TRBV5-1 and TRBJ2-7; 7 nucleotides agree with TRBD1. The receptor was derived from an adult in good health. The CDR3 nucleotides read TGCGCCAGCAGCAAACAGGGGCCTTCCTACGAGCAGTACTTC. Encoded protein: CASSKQGPSYEQYF.